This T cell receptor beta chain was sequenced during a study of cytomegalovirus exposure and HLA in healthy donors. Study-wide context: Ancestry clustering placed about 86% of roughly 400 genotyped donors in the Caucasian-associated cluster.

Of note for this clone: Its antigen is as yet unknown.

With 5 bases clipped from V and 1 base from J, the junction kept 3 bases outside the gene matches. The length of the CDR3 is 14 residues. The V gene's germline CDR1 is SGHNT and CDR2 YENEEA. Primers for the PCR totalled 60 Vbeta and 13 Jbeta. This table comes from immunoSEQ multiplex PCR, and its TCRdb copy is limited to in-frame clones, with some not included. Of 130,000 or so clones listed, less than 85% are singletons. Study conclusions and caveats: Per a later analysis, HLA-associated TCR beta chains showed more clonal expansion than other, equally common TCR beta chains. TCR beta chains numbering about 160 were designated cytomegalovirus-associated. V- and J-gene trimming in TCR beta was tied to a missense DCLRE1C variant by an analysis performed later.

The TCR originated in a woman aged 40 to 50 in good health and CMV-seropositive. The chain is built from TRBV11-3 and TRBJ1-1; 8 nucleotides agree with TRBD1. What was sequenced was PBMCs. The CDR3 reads CASSRGQANTEAFF. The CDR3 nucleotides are TGTGCCAGCAGCCGGGGACAGGCGAACACTGAAGCTTTCTTT.